The rows below give T cell receptor beta chains drawn from one sample of a study of blood T cell repertoires in COVID-19. Measured with immunoSEQ multiplex PCR; TCRdb has only the in-frame clones, and not every one. The sample yields a few hundred thousand clones, around 91% seen once. The sequenced sample was peripheral blood. The source of these receptors is a middle-aged woman with COVID-19, enrolled during active disease. CDR3s include the opening cysteine and the closing phenylalanine or tryptophan. Fields, in order: V gene, D gene, J gene, clone size, CDR3 DNA, CDR3 protein. The D gene is left open where the match is weak. The listing skips clone size in some rows; elsewhere it reads once, few, many or a size class.

>TRBV30|.|TRBJ2-1|.
TGTGCCTGGAGCGTATGGCGGCAGCGGAATGAGCAGTTCTTC
CAWSVWRQRNEQFF
>TRBV9|.|TRBJ1-3|once
TGTGCCAGCAGCCCCCCGGGGACAAGCCGAGACACCATATATTTT
CASSPPGTSRDTIYF
>TRBV11-1|TRBD2|TRBJ2-1|.
TGTGCCAGCAGCGACCCGGGACTAGCGATCCGTGGGAAGTTCTTC
CASSDPGLAIRGKFF
>TRBV19|.|TRBJ2-3|.
TGTGCCAGTAGTATCCTGGGGGCGGGAGAAACAGATACGCAGTATTTT
CASSILGAGETDTQYF
>TRBV2|.|TRBJ2-7|.
TGTGCCAGCAGCCAGGAGGCCCTCTCCTACGAGCAGTACTTC
CASSQEALSYEQYF
>TRBV5-4|TRBD1|TRBJ1-2|.
TGTGCCAGCAGCTTAAGGACAGGGAACTATGGCTACACCTTC
CASSLRTGNYGYTF
>TRBV2|TRBD2|TRBJ2-5|.
TGTGCCAGCACTAGCGGGAGGGCAGCAGAGACCCAGTACTTC
CASTSGRAAETQYF
>TRBV28|TRBD1|TRBJ1-2|.
TGTGCCAGCAGCACCGGGACAGGGGCCCCTATTTATGGCTACACCTTC
CASSTGTGAPIYGYTF
>TRBV9|TRBD1|TRBJ1-4|.
TGTGCCAGCAGCGCAGGGACAGCCTCTGAAAAACTGTTTTTT
CASSAGTASEKLFF
>TRBV5-6|.|TRBJ1-5|few
TGTGCCAGCAGCTTTCAAGGGGTTAATCGGCCCCAGCATTTT
CASSFQGVNRPQHF
>TRBV27|.|TRBJ2-7|.
TGTGCCAGCAGTCCCTTCCGAACCTCGGGGTCCTACGAGCAGTACTTC
CASSPFRTSGSYEQYF